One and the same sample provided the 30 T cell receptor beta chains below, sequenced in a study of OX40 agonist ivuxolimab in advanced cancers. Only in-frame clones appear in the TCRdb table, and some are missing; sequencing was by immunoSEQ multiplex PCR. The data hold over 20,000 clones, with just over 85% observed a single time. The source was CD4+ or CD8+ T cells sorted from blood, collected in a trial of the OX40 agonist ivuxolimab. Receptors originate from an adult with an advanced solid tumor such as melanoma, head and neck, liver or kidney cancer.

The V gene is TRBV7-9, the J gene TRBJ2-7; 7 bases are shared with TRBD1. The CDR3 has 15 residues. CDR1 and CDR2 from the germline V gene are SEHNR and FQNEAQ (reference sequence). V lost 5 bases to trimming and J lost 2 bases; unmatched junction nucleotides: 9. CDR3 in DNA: TGTGCCAGCAGCACCCTAGACAGGGAGCCCTACGAGCAGTACTTC. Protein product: CASSTLDREPYEQYF.

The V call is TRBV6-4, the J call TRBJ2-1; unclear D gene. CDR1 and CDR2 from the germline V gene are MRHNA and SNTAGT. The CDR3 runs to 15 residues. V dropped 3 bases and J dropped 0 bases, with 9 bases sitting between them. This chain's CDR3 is CASSEQSNSYNEQFF. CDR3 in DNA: TGTGCCAGCAGTGAACAGTCTAACTCCTACAATGAGCAGTTCTTC.

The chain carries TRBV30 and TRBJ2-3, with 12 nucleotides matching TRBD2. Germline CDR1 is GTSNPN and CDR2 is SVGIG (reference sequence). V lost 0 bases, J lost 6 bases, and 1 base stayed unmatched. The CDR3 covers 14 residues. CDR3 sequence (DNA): TGTGCCTGGAGTGTACTAGCGGGAGGCGATACGCAGTATTTT. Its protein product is CAWSVLAGGDTQYF.

CDR3 sequence reads: CAISDRGQGFHEQYF. In DNA, the CDR3 is TGTGCCATCAGTGATCGGGGGCAGGGGTTCCACGAGCAGTACTTC. The rearrangement uses TRBV10-3 and TRBJ2-7; tentatively, D is TRBD1 or TRBD2 (6 bases each). Germline CDR1 ENHRY, CDR2 SYGVKD. V lost 3 bases, J lost 5 bases, and 17 bases lay in between. This CDR3 region has 15 residues.

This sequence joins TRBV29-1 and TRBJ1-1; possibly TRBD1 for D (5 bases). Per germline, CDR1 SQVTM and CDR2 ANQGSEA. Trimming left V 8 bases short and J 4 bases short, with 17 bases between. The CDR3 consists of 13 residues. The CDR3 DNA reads TGCAGCTTCCGGGAGGGGTCGGTCACTGAAGCTTTCTTT. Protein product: CSFREGSVTEAFF.

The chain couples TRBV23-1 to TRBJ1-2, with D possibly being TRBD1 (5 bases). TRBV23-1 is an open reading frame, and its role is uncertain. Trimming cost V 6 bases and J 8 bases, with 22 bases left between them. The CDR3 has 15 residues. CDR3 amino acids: CASSQDLGGAGGYTF. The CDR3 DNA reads TGCGCCAGCAGCCAAGATCTGGGTGGGGCGGGCGGCTACACCTTC.

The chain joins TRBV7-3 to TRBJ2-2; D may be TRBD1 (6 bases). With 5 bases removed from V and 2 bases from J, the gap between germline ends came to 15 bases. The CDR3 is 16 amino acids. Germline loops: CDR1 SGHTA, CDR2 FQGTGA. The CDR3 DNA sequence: TGTGCCAGCAGCCCTATAGGGGGTAGTAACACCGGGGAGCTGTTTTTT. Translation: CASSPIGGSNTGELFF.

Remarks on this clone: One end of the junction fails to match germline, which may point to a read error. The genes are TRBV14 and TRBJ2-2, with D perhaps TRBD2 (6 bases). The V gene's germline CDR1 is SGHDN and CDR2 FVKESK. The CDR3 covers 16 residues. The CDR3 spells CACSLLANTNTGELFF. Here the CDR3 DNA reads TGTGCCTGCAGCCTCCTAGCGAACACGAACACCGGGGAGCTGTTTTTT.

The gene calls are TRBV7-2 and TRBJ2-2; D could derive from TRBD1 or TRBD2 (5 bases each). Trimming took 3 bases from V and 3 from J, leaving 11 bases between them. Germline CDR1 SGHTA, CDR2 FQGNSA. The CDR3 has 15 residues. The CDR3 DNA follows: TGTGCCAGCAGCTTCGGGGCCCTATACACCGGGGAGCTGTTTTTT. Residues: CASSFGALYTGELFF.

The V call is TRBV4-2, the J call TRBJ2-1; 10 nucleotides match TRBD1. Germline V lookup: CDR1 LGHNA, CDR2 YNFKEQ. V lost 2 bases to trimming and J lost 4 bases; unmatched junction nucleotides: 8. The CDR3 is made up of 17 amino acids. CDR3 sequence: CASSQSGSGQGYNEQFF. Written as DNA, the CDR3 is TGTGCCAGCAGCCAATCAGGTTCGGGACAGGGGTACAATGAGCAGTTCTTC.

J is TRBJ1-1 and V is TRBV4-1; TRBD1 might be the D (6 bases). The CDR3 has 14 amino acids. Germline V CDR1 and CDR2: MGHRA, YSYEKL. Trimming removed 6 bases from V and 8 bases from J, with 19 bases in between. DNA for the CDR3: TGCGCCAGCAGTGCTAGGGCAACAGGGCTGGAAGCTTTCTTT. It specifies CASSARATGLEAFF.

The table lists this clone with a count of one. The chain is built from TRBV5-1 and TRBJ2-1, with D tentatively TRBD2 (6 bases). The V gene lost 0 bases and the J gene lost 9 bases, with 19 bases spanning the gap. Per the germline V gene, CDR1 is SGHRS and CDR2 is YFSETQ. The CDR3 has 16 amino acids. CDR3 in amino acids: CASSLDGTPLVSEQFF. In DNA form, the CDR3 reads TGCGCCAGCAGCTTGGACGGGACTCCTCTCGTAAGTGAGCAGTTCTTC.

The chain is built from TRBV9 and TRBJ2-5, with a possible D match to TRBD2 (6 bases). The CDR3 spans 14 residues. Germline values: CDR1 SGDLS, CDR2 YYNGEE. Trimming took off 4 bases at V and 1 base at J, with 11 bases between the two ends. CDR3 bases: TGTGCCAGCAGCCCCGCGGGGTTCCAAGAGACCCAGTACTTC. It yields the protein CASSPAGFQETQYF.

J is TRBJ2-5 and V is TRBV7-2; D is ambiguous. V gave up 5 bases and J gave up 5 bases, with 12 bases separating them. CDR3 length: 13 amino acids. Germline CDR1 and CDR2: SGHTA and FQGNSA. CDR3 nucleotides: TGTGCCAGCAGCCCCCAGGTCGGGGAGACCCAGTACTTC. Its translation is CASSPQVGETQYF. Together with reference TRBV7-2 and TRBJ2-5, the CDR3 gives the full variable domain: GAGVSQSPSNKVTEKGKDVELRCDPISGHTALYWYRQSLGQGLEFLIYFQGNSAPDKSGLPSDRFSAERTGGSVSTLTIQRTQQEDSAVYLCASSPQVGETQYFGPGTRLLVL.

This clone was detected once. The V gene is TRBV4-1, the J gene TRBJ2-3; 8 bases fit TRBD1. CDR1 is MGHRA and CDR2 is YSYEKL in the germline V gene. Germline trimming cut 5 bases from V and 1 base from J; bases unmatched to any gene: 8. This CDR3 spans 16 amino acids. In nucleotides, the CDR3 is TGCGCCAGCAGCGCACAGGGGGGCCCCGGCACAGATACGCAGTATTTT. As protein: CASSAQGGPGTDTQYF.

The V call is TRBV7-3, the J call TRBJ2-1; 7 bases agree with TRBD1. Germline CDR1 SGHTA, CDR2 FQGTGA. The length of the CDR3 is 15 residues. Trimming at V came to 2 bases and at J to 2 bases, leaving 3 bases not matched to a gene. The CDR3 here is CASSLRGGPYNEQFF. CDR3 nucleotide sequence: TGTGCCAGCAGCTTACGAGGGGGCCCCTACAATGAGCAGTTCTTC.

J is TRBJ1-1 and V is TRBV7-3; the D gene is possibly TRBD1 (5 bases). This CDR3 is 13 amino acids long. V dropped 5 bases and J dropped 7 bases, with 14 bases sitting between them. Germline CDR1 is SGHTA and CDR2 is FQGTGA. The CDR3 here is CASSLRDASEAFF. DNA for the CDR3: TGTGCCAGCAGCCTCCGGGACGCCAGTGAAGCTTTCTTT.

The CDR3 loop is CASSPQTSANSPLHF. For the CDR3, the DNA is TGTGCCAGCTCACCACAAACGTCCGCGAATTCACCCCTCCACTTT. The gene calls are TRBV18 and TRBJ1-6; no reliable D call. The germline V gene encodes CDR1 KGHSH and CDR2 LQKENI. The CDR3 length is 15 residues. V lost 1 base and J 7 bases, leaving 11 bases between the germline ends.

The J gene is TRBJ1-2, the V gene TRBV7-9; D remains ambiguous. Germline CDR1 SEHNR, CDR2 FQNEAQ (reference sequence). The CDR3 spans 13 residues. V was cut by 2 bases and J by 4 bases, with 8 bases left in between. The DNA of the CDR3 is TGTGCCAGCAGCTTACTGAGAAGCTATGGCTACACCTTC. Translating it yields CASSLLRSYGYTF.

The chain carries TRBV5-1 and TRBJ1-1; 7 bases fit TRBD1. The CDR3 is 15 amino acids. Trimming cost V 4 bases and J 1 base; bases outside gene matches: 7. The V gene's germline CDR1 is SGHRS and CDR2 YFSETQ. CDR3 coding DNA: TGCGCCAGCAGCGGCTCTCCAGGGGGGAACACTGAAGCTTTCTTT. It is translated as CASSGSPGGNTEAFF. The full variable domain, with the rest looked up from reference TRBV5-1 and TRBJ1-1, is KAGVTQTPRYLIKTRGQQVTLSCSPISGHRSVSWYQQTPGQGLQFLFEYFSETQRNKGNFPGRFSGRQFSNSRSEMNVSTLELGDSALYLCASSGSPGGNTEAFFGQGTRLTVV.

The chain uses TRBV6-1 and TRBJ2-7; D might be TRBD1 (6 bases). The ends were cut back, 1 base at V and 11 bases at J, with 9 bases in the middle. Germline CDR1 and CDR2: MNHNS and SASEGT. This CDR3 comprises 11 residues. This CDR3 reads CASSEGGREYF. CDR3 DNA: TGTGCCAGCAGTGAAGGGGGGCGGGAGTACTTC.

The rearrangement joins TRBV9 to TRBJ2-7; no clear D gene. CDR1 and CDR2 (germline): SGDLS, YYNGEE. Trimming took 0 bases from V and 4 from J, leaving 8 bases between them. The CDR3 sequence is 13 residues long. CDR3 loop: CASSVDRSYEQYF. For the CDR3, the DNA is TGTGCCAGCAGCGTAGATCGTAGTTACGAGCAGTACTTC.

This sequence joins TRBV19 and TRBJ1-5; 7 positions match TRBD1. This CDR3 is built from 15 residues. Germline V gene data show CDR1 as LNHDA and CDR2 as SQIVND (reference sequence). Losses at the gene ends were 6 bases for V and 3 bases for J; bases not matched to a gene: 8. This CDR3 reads CASRLDRAPNQPQHF. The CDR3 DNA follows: TGTGCCAGTAGACTCGACAGGGCCCCCAATCAGCCCCAGCATTTT.

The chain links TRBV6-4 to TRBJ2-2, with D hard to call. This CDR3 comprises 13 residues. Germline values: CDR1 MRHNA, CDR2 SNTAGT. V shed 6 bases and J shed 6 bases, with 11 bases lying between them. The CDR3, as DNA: TGTGCCAGCAGCGCAGTGGTCTCCGGGGAGCTGTTTTTT. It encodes CASSAVVSGELFF.

The CDR3 is CASSLTSGTDTQYF. The DNA for the CDR3 is TGTGCCAGCAGCTTAACATCAGGGACAGATACGCAGTATTTT. J is TRBJ2-3 and V is TRBV7-9; perhaps TRBD1 as D (5 bases). Germline assignment: CDR1 SEHNR and CDR2 FQNEAQ (reference sequence). V dropped 2 bases and J dropped 3 bases, with 9 bases sitting between them. This CDR3 contains 14 residues.

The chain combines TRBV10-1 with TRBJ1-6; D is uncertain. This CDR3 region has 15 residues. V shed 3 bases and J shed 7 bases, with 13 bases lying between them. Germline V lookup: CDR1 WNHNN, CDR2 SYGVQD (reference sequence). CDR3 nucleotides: TGCGCCAGCAGTGATGTCATCGAAAGGAATTCACCCCTCCACTTT. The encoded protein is CASSDVIERNSPLHF.

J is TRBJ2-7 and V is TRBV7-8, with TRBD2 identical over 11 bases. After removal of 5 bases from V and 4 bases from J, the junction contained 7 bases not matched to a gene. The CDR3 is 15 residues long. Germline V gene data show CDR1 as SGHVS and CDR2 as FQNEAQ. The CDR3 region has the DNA TGTGCCAGCAGCCGGAGACTAGCGGGATCGTACGAGCAGTACTTC. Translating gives CASSRRLAGSYEQYF.

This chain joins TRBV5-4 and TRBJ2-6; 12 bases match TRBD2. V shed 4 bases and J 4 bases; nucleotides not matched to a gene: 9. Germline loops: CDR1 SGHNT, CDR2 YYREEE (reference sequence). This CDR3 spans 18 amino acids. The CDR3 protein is CASSRPTSGRGGANVLTF. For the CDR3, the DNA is TGTGCCAGCAGCCGTCCGACTAGCGGGAGAGGGGGGGCCAACGTCCTGACTTTC.

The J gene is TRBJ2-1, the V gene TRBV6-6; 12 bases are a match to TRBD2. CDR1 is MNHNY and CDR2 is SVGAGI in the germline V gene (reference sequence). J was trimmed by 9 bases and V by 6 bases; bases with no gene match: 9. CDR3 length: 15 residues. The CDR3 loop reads CASSPPTSGGREQFF. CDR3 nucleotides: TGTGCCAGCAGCCCCCCGACTAGCGGGGGTCGTGAGCAGTTCTTC.

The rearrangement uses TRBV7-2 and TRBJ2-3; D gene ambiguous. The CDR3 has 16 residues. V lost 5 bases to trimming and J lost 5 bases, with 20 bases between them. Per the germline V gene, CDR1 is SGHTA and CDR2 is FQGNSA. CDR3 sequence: CASSPMATGGGDTQYF. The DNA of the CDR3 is TGTGCCAGCAGCCCGATGGCTACGGGCGGTGGAGATACGCAGTATTTT.